This TCR beta chain was recovered during a study of shared clonotypes between healthy human individuals. Study results and limitations: Owing to a small donor count, the genetic and exposure-history diversity represented was limited. Rarefaction demonstrated incomplete sorted-subset sequencing despite large depth.

Method: immunoSEQ multiplex PCR; TCRdb's copy keeps in-frame clones and lacks some. Here the sample spans approximately 640,000 clones, about 78% being singletons. The CDR3 contains 17 residues. CDR1 SEHNR and CDR2 FQNEAQ come from the germline V gene (reference sequence). Trimming took 5 bases from V and 1 from J, leaving 15 bases between them. To note about this clone: What it binds is unknown.

The origin of this receptor is a woman in her 30s in good health. This rearrangement joins TRBV7-9 to TRBJ2-6; D is unresolved. The sample consisted of memory CD4+ T cells sorted from blood. Noted subset: CD45RA-negative fraction. In DNA, the CDR3 is TGTGCCAGCAGCCTAGGAGAGTTACATTCTGGGGCCAACGTCCTGACTTTC. Residues: CASSLGELHSGANVLTF.